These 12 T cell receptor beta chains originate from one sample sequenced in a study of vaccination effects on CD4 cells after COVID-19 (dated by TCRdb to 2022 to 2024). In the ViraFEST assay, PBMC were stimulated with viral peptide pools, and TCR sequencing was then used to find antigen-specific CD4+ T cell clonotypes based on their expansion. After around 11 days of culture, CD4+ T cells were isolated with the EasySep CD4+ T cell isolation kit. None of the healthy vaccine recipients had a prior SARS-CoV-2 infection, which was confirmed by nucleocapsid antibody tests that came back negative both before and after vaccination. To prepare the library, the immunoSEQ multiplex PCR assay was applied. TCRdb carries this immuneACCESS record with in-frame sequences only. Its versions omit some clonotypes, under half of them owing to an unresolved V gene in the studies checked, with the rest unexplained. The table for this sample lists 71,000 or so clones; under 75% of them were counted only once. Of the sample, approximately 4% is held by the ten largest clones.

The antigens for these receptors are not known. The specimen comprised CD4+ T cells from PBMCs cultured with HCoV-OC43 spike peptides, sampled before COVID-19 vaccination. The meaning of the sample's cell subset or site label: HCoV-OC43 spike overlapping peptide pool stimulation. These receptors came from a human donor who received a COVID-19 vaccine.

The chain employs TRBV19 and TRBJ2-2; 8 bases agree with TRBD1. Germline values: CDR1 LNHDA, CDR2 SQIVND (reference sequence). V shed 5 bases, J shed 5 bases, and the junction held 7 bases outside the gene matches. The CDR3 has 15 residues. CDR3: CASSSRGRGTGELFF. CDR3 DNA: TGTGCCAGTAGTTCCAGGGGGCGCGGTACCGGGGAGCTGTTTTTT. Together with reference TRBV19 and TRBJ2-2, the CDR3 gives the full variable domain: DGGITQSPKYLFRKEGQNVTLSCEQNLNHDAMYWYRQDPGQGLRLIYYSQIVNDFQKGDIAEGYSVSREKKESFPLTVTSAQKNPTAFYLCASSSRGRGTGELFFGEGSRLTVL.

The CDR3 reads CASSPHALGVETQYF. The CDR3 DNA reads as TGTGCCAGCAGTCCCCACGCACTAGGAGTGGAGACCCAGTACTTC. The chain carries TRBV27 and TRBJ2-5, with D maybe TRBD2 (5 bases). CDR3 length: 15 residues. Trimming shortened V by 5 bases and J by 5 bases, and 18 bases separated the two germline ends. Per germline, CDR1 MNHEY and CDR2 SMNVEV (reference sequence).

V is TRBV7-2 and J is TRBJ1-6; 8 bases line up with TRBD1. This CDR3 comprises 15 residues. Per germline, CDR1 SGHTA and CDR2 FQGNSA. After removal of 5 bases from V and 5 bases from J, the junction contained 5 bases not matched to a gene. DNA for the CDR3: TGTGCCAGCAGCGCGCGGACAGGGAATAATTCACCCCTCCACTTT. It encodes CASSARTGNNSPLHF.

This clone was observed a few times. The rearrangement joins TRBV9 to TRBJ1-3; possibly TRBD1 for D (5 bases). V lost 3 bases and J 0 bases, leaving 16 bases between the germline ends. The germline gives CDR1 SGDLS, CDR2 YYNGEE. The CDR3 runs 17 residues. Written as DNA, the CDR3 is TGTGCCAGCAGCGGCCCTGGGGGGGTTTACTCTGGAAACACCATATATTTT. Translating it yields CASSGPGGVYSGNTIYF.

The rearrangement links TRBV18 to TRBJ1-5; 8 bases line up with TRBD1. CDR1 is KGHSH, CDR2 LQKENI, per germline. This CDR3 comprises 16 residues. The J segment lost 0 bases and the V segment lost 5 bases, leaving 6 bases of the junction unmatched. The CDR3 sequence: CASSWTGQYSNQPQHF. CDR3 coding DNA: TGTGCCAGCTCATGGACAGGGCAATATAGCAATCAGCCCCAGCATTTT.

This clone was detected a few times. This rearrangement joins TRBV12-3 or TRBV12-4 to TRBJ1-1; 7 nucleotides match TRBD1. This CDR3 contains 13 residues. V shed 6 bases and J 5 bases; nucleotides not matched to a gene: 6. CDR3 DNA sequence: TGTGCCAGCAGGGGTATACAGGGGACTGAAGCTTTCTTT. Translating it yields CASRGIQGTEAFF.

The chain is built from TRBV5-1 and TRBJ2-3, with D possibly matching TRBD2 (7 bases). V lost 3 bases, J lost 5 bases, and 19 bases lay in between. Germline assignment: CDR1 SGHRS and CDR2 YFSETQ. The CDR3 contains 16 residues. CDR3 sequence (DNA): TGCGCCAGCAGCTCCGGACCCCGGGGGGCCGGAGATACGCAGTATTTT. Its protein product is CASSSGPRGAGDTQYF.

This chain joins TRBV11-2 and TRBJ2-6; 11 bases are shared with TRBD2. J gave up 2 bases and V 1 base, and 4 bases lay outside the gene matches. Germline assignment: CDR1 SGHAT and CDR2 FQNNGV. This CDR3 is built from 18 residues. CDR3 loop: CASSLGLAGRAGANVLTF. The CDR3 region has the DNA TGTGCCAGCAGCTTAGGACTAGCGGGGAGGGCTGGGGCCAACGTCCTGACTTTC. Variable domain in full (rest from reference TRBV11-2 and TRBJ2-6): EAGVAQSPRYKIIEKRQSVAFWCNPISGHATLYWYQQILGQGPKLLIQFQNNGVVDDSQLPKDRFSAERLKGVDSTLKIQPAKLEDSAVYLCASSLGLAGRAGANVLTFGAGSRLTVL.

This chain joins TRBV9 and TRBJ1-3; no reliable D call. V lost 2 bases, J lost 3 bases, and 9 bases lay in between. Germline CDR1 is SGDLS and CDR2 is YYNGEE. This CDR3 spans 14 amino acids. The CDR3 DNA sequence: TGTGCCAGCAGCGTGGACGGAATTGGAAACACCATATATTTT. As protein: CASSVDGIGNTIYF.

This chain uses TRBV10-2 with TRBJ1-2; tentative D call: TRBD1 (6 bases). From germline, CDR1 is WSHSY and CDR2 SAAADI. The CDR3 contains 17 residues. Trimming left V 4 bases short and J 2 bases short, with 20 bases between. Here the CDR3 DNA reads TGCGCCAGCAGTGCCTCACGGTGGACAGATCCAAACTATGGCTACACCTTC. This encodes CASSASRWTDPNYGYTF.

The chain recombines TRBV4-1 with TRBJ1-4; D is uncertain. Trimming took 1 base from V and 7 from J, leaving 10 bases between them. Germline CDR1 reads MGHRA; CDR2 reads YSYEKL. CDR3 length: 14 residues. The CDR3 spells CASSQVSLGEKLFF. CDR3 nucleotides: TGCGCCAGCAGCCAAGTTTCTTTGGGTGAAAAACTGTTTTTT.

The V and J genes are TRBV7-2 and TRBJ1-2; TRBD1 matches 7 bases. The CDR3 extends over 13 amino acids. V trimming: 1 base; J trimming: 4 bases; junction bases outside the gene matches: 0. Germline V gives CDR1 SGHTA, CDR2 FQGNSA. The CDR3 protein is CASSLGDSYGYTF. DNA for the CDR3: TGTGCCAGCAGCTTAGGGGACAGCTATGGCTACACCTTC.